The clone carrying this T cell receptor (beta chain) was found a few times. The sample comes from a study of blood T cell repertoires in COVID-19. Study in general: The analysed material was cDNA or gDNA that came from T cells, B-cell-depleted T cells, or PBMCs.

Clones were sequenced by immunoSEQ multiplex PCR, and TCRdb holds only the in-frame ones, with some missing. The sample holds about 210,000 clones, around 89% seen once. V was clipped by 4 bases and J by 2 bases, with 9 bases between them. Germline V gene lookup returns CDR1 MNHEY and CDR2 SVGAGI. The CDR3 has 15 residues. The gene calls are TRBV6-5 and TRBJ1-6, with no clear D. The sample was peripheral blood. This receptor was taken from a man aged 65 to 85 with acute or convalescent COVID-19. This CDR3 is CASSSRAPYNSPLHF. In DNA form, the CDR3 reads TGTGCCAGCAGTTCAAGAGCCCCCTATAATTCACCCCTCCACTTT.